The present T cell receptor beta chain was sequenced within a study of blood T cell repertoires in COVID-19. The CDR3 extends over 10 amino acids. Trimming took 6 bases from V and 6 from J, leaving 8 bases between them. Germline lookup yields CDR1 SQVTM and CDR2 ANQGSEA. TCRdb's copy holds only in-frame clones and misses some; the assay was immunoSEQ multiplex PCR. The sample contains about 120,000 clones, 83% of which appear only once. This receptor was identified in a man between 25 and 39 years old with acute or convalescent COVID-19. The chain uses TRBV29-1 and TRBJ1-2; D is undetermined. Sample: peripheral blood. CDR3 DNA sequence: TGCAGCGTACTGGAGAATGGCTACACCTTC. Protein product: CSVLENGYTF.